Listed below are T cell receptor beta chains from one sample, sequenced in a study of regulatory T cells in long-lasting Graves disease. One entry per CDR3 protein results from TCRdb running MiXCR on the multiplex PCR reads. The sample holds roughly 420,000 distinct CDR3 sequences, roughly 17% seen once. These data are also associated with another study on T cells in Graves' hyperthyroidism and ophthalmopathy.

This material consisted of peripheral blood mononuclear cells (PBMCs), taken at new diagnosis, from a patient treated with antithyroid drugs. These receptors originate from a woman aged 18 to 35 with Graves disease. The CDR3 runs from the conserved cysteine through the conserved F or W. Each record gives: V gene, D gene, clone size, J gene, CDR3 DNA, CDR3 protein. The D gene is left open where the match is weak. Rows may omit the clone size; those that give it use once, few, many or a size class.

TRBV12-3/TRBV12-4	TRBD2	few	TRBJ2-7	TGTGCCAGCAGTTCGGGGAATCGGGGGGGGGGGCAGTACTTC	CASSSGNRGGGQYF
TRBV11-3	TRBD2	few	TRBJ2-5	TGTGCCAGCAGCGGGAAGCGGGAGTACTCTTTCTCAGAGACCCAGTACTTC	CASSGKREYSFSETQYF
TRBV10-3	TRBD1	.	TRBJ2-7	TGTGCCATCAGTGAGTCGAGTAGGGGACAGGGGATCCCCTACGAGCAGTACTTC	CAISESSRGQGIPYEQYF
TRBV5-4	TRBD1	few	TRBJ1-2	TGTGCCAGCGGGGGGACAGAAACCTATGGCTACACCTTC	CASGGTETYGYTF
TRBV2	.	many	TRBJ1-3	TGTGCCAGCAGTGAACTGACGACTGGAAACACCATATATTTT	CASSELTTGNTIYF
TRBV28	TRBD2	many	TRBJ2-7	TGTGCCAGCAGCCCACCGAGCGGGAGAGGGGCCTACGAGCAGTACTTC	CASSPPSGRGAYEQYF
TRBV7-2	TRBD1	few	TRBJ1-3	TGTGCCAGCAGCTTAGCCGGAACAGGGGGCCTCGGAAACACCATATATTTT	CASSLAGTGGLGNTIYF
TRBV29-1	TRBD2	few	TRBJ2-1	TGCAGCGTTGAAATTTTCGGGAGGGTGTTGTTCTTC	CSVEIFGRVLFF
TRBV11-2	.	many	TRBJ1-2	TGTGCCAGCAGCTTATCACCGGACAGCCACTATGGCTACACCTTC	CASSLSPDSHYGYTF
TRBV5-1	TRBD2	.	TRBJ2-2	TGCGCCAGCAGCTTGGTTCTAGCGGCCACCACCGGGGAGCTGTTTTTT	CASSLVLAATTGELFF
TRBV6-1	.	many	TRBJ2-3	TGTGCCAGCAAACGGGACCCACGCCCAGATACGCAGTATTTT	CASKRDPRPDTQYF
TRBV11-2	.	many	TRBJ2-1	TGTGCCAGCAGCCCCCGGGAGAGGCCGACAATGAGCTCCTACAATGAGCAGTTCTTC	CASSPRERPTMSSYNEQFF
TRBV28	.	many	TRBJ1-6	TGTGCCAGCAGAAGACCTCAGGGGAGGAATTCACCCCTCCACTTT	CASRRPQGRNSPLHF
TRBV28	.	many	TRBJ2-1	TGTGCCAGCAGGCCCCGACAGGTCGCCTACAATGAGCAGTTCTTC	CASRPRQVAYNEQFF
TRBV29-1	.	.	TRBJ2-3	TGCAGCGTTGACTTCTCCGGGGATACGCAGTATTTT	CSVDFSGDTQYF
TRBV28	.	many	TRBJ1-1	TGTGCCAGCAGTTTATTGGGGGCGGCTGAAGCTTTCTTT	CASSLLGAAEAFF
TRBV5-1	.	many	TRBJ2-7	TGCGCCAGCAGCTTGGCAGCCACCTACGAGCAGTACTTC	CASSLAATYEQYF
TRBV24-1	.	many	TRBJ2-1	TGTGCCACCAGTGATTCCCGGGCGTACAATGAGCAGTTCTTC	CATSDSRAYNEQFF
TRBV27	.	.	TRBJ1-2	TGTGCCAGCAAAGGGGACTATGGCTACACCTTC	CASKGDYGYTF
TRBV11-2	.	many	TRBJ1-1	TGTGCCAGCAGCCAACGGGCTAAGGGACCCCCGGTTTTAGCTTTCTTT	CASSQRAKGPPVLAFF
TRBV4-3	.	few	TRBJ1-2	TGCGCCAGCAGCCAAGATTCTACAGGCACCTATGGCTACACCTTC	CASSQDSTGTYGYTF
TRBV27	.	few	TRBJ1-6	TGTGCCAGCAGTTTTCAAGGGGGAAGCTCCTATAATTCACCCCTCCACTTT	CASSFQGGSSYNSPLHF
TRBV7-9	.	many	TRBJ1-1	TGTGCCAGCAGCTTAGCGCTGGGAATGAACACTGAAGCTTTCTTT	CASSLALGMNTEAFF
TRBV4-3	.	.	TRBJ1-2	TGCGCCAGCAGCCACCCAGGAAGCTATGGCTACACCTTC	CASSHPGSYGYTF
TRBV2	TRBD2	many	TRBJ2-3	TGTGCCAGCAGTAATCGGGACTACACAGATACGCAGTATTTT	CASSNRDYTDTQYF
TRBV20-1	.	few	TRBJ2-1	TGCAGTGCTAGAATCGGGGGCAACCGGGGCAATGAGCAGTTCTTC	CSARIGGNRGNEQFF
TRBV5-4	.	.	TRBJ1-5	TGTGCCAGCAGCCAAGGGCCTCTAGGGCAGCCCCAGCATTTT	CASSQGPLGQPQHF
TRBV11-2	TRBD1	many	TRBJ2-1	TGTGCCAGCAGCTTAGCCGGACAGGGGTTATACAATGAGCAGTTCTTC	CASSLAGQGLYNEQFF
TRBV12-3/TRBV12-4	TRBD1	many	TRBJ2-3	TGTGCCAGCAGCCGGACAGGGGGCCTTGCAGATACGCAGTATTTT	CASSRTGGLADTQYF